The 30 T cell receptor beta chains presented below share a single source sample, sequenced in a study of shared clonotypes between healthy human individuals. Method: immunoSEQ multiplex PCR; TCRdb's copy keeps in-frame clones and lacks some. Of 2 million or so clones listed, 85% to 95% are singletons. The sample consisted of naive CD4+ T cells sorted from blood. Subset defined: CD45RA+ positively selected. Source of these receptors: a man younger than 35 in good health.

The chain is built from TRBV25-1 and TRBJ1-1; D perhaps matches TRBD1 (6 bases). Germline lookup yields CDR1 MGHDK and CDR2 SYGVNS. The CDR3 totals 14 residues. V lost 2 bases, J lost 4 bases, and 11 bases lay in between. The CDR3: CASSERGLGTEAFF. The CDR3 DNA reads as TGTGCCAGCAGTGAAAGGGGGTTAGGCACTGAAGCTTTCTTT.

The J gene is TRBJ1-2, the V gene TRBV18; no definite D call. Germline values: CDR1 KGHSH, CDR2 LQKENI. This CDR3 has 13 amino acids. Trimming removed 5 bases from V and 3 bases from J, with 10 bases in between. Here the CDR3 DNA reads TGTGCCAGCTCAGATCGCAGCTACTATGGCTACACCTTC. It yields the protein CASSDRSYYGYTF.

The J gene is TRBJ1-2, the V gene TRBV6-6, with a weak D call TRBD1 (5 bases). Trimming removed 7 bases at V and 4 bases at J, with 22 bases between. The germline V gene has CDR1 MNHNY and CDR2 SVGAGI (reference sequence). The CDR3 has 16 residues. The CDR3 region has the DNA TGTGCCAGCACCAAAACGGCGCAGGGCATGATCTATGGCTACACCTTC. Translated, it gives CASTKTAQGMIYGYTF.

The chain joins TRBV6-5 to TRBJ1-2; no reliable D call. The germline CDR1 and CDR2 sequences are MNHEY and SVGAGI. The CDR3 extends over 13 amino acids. Between the trimmed V and J ends, which lost 2 bases and 4 bases, there was a span of 8 bases. The CDR3 nucleotides read TGTGCCAGCAGTTACGACACCTCCTATGGCTACACCTTC. Its protein is CASSYDTSYGYTF.

Points on this clone: An end of the junction differs from the germline gene, which may be a read error. This rearrangement joins TRBV5-4 to TRBJ1-1, with TRBD1 matching 11 bases. This CDR3 comprises 15 residues. Germline V gives CDR1 SGHNT, CDR2 YYREEE (reference sequence). The CDR3 DNA is TGCGCCAGCAGCCAGGGACAGGGGGTAAACACTGAAGCTTTCTTT. Its translation: CASSQGQGVNTEAFF.

In DNA, the CDR3 is TGTGCCAGCAGTTACAGGCAGACCCAAGGTGGAACTGAAGCTTTCTTT. Residues: CASSYRQTQGGTEAFF. The chain combines TRBV6-5 with TRBJ1-1; D is uncertain. Germline V lookup: CDR1 MNHEY, CDR2 SVGAGI. V lost 2 bases and J lost 5, with 18 bases in between. The length of the CDR3 is 16 residues.

The chain has TRBV5-8 and TRBJ1-5; weak D call: TRBD1 (6 bases). The CDR3 totals 15 residues. The V end was cut by 1 base, the J end by 6 bases, with 14 bases between. Germline CDR1 is SGHTS and CDR2 is YDEGEE. For the CDR3, the DNA is TGTGCCAGCAGCTTGTTTGGGGGCAATGGTCAGCCCCAGCATTTT. Translation gives CASSLFGGNGQPQHF.

The CDR3 here is CASSQAYGLTSYEQYF. CDR3 bases: TGCGCCAGCAGCCAAGCGTACGGACTAACTTCCTACGAGCAGTACTTC. This chain connects TRBV4-1 to TRBJ2-7, with TRBD2 as a possible D gene (6 bases). The V gene's germline CDR1 is MGHRA and CDR2 YSYEKL. The V end was cut by 1 base, the J end by 1 base, with 14 bases between. CDR3 length: 16 amino acids.

This clone has only one observation. At the DNA level, this CDR3 is encoded by other sequences in the same sample as well. V and J are TRBV5-1 and TRBJ2-5, with D perhaps matching TRBD1 (6 bases). Germline lookup yields CDR1 SGHRS and CDR2 YFSETQ. This CDR3 region has 14 residues. Deletions cut 7 bases from V and 1 base from J, with 14 bases between. CDR3 sequence: CASSFRGGQETQYF. The CDR3 region has the DNA TGCGCCAGCTCCTTCCGAGGGGGCCAAGAGACCCAGTACTTC.

The chain carries TRBV6-5 and TRBJ2-7; D possibly corresponds to TRBD1 (6 bases). V lost 5 bases and J 2 bases, leaving 16 bases between the germline ends. CDR3 length: 15 amino acids. CDR1 is MNHEY and CDR2 is SVGAGI in the germline V gene. The chain's CDR3 is CASSPYWGPAYEQYF. Here the CDR3 DNA reads TGTGCCAGCAGTCCTTATTGGGGGCCAGCCTACGAGCAGTACTTC.

The rearrangement joins TRBV2 to TRBJ2-7; no reliable D call. In germline, CDR1 is SNHLY, CDR2 FYNNEI. Trimming removed 3 bases from V and 3 bases from J, with 12 bases in between. This CDR3 has 14 residues. CDR3: CASSEGSLLYEQYF. CDR3 sequence (DNA): TGTGCCAGCAGTGAGGGCAGCTTACTCTACGAGCAGTACTTC.

The rearrangement joins TRBV30 to TRBJ1-2; D may be TRBD1 (5 bases). With 2 bases removed from V and 2 bases from J, the gap between germline ends came to 9 bases. The length of the CDR3 is 13 residues. Germline CDR1 is GTSNPN and CDR2 is SVGIG (reference sequence). CDR3 residues: CAWSIQDNYGYTF. CDR3 in DNA: TGTGCCTGGAGTATACAGGACAACTATGGCTACACCTTC.

The chain has TRBV10-3 and TRBJ2-2; TRBD2 aligns across 14 bases. Germline values: CDR1 ENHRY, CDR2 SYGVKD. This CDR3 has 16 amino acids. After removal of 7 bases from V and 7 bases from J, the junction contained 8 bases not matched to a gene. The CDR3 loop reads CAIKGLAGARGGELFF. The CDR3 DNA reads as TGTGCCATCAAGGGACTAGCGGGAGCCCGGGGCGGGGAGCTGTTTTTT.

The V gene is TRBV7-9, the J gene TRBJ2-1, with a weak D call TRBD2 (5 bases). Looked up from germline, CDR1 is SEHNR and CDR2 is FQNEAQ (reference sequence). The CDR3 length is 15 residues. V lost 2 bases and J lost 0, with 8 bases in between. The CDR3 here is CASSLPGSSYNEQFF. In DNA form, the CDR3 reads TGTGCCAGCAGCTTACCGGGGAGCTCCTACAATGAGCAGTTCTTC.

This chain uses TRBV11-2 with TRBJ1-2; TRBD1 agrees at 9 bases. J lost 14 bases, V lost 0 bases, and 7 bases had no gene match. Germline V gives CDR1 SGHAT, CDR2 FQNNGV. CDR3 length: 13 residues. The CDR3 is CASSLETGGPGTF. The CDR3 nucleotides read TGTGCCAGCAGCTTAGAGACAGGGGGACCGGGTACCTTC.

J is TRBJ1-2 and V is TRBV14; no reliable D call. Trimming removed 4 bases from V and 7 bases from J, with 13 bases in between. The CDR3 totals 13 residues. Germline CDR1 and CDR2: SGHDN and FVKESK. Here the CDR3 reads CASSPSDWGGYTF. DNA for the CDR3: TGTGCCAGCAGCCCCTCCGACTGGGGTGGCTACACCTTC.

The V call is TRBV5-1, the J call TRBJ2-1; the match to TRBD2 covers 9 bases. The CDR3 sequence is 15 residues long. The germline V gene has CDR1 SGHRS and CDR2 YFSETQ. Trimming cost V 6 bases and J 1 base; bases outside gene matches: 5. The CDR3 DNA reads as TGCGCCAGCACAAAGAGCGGGGGGTCCTACAATGAGCAGTTCTTC. It translates to CASTKSGGSYNEQFF.

This chain links TRBV19 with TRBJ2-3; D gene ambiguous. Germline loops: CDR1 LNHDA, CDR2 SQIVND (reference sequence). With 4 bases removed from V and 3 bases from J, the gap between germline ends came to 5 bases. The CDR3 spans 12 residues. The CDR3 DNA reads as TGTGCCAGTAGTAAAGATACAGATACGCAGTATTTT. Translating gives CASSKDTDTQYF.

The CDR3 bases are TGTGCCAGCCGAAGGGCCCATGAGCAGTTCTTC. Protein: CASRRAHEQFF. This chain joins TRBV7-2 and TRBJ2-1, with no clear D. Germline CDR1 and CDR2: SGHTA and FQGNSA. This CDR3 contains 11 residues. The V and J ends lost 8 bases and 8 bases respectively, with 10 bases between them. Together with reference TRBV7-2 and TRBJ2-1, the CDR3 gives the full variable domain: GAGVSQSPSNKVTEKGKDVELRCDPISGHTALYWYRQSLGQGLEFLIYFQGNSAPDKSGLPSDRFSAERTGGSVSTLTIQRTQQEDSAVYLCASRRAHEQFFGPGTRLTVL.

V gene TRBV7-2 combines with J gene TRBJ2-6, with D possibly matching TRBD1 (6 bases). CDR1 SGHTA and CDR2 FQGNSA come from the germline V gene. V lost 5 bases and J lost 2, with 13 bases in between. The CDR3 sequence is 16 residues long. CDR3 amino acids: CASSRAQGPGANVLTF. In DNA, the CDR3 is TGTGCCAGCAGCCGCGCACAGGGTCCTGGGGCCAACGTCCTGACTTTC.

The chain combines TRBV19 with TRBJ2-5; 7 positions agree with TRBD2. Germline CDR1 is LNHDA and CDR2 is SQIVND (reference sequence). This CDR3 spans 14 amino acids. Losses at the gene ends were 8 bases for V and 4 bases for J; bases not matched to a gene: 10. In DNA, the CDR3 is TGTGCCAGTGGGCAGCGGGGCCGGGGAGAGACCCAGTACTTC. It encodes CASGQRGRGETQYF.

The chain's CDR3 is CASSELPGLAVQYF. CDR3 DNA sequence: TGTGCCAGCAGTGAATTGCCAGGCCTTGCGGTTCAGTACTTC. The chain links TRBV6-1 to TRBJ2-4; no definite D call. Germline V gene lookup returns CDR1 MNHNS and CDR2 SASEGT. V was trimmed by 2 bases and J by 11 bases, leaving 16 bases between them. The CDR3 spans 14 residues.

In the case of this clone: Germline and junction disagree at one end, which may indicate a read error. The chain employs TRBV6-1 and TRBJ1-2; D gene unclear. Per the germline V gene, CDR1 is MNHNS and CDR2 is SASEGT. This CDR3 is built from 16 residues. CDR3 in amino acids: CASSDRRVGGNYSYTF. The DNA for the CDR3 is TGTGCCAGCAGTGATCGGAGGGTAGGAGGGAACTATAGCTACACCTTC.

The rearrangement links TRBV9 to TRBJ2-3; 13 bases fit TRBD2. The J segment lost 3 bases and the V segment lost 2 bases, leaving 3 bases of the junction unmatched. Germline CDR1 and CDR2: SGDLS and YYNGEE. The CDR3 runs to 16 residues. CDR3 loop: CASSVRTSGGTDTQYF. In nucleotides, the CDR3 is TGTGCCAGCAGCGTGAGGACTAGCGGGGGAACAGATACGCAGTATTTT.

The chain has TRBV30 and TRBJ2-7; D perhaps matches TRBD1 (6 bases). The germline CDR1 and CDR2 sequences are GTSNPN and SVGIG (reference sequence). This CDR3 contains 13 residues. V shed 3 bases and J shed 0 bases, with 9 bases lying between them. CDR3 nucleotides: TGTGCCTGGAGGGGGGACAACTCCTACGAGCAGTACTTC. Its translation: CAWRGDNSYEQYF.

This chain joins TRBV2 and TRBJ2-5; TRBD1 might be the D (5 bases). CDR1 and CDR2 from the germline V gene are SNHLY and FYNNEI. Between the trimmed V and J ends, which lost 1 base and 0 bases, there was a span of 9 bases. This CDR3 is 15 amino acids long. The DNA for the CDR3 is TGTGCCAGCAGTGAAGGAGCAGGGTACCAAGAGACCCAGTACTTC. This sequence encodes CASSEGAGYQETQYF.

The gene calls are TRBV7-2 and TRBJ2-7, with D tentatively TRBD1 or TRBD2 (5 bases each). Per the germline V gene, CDR1 is SGHTA and CDR2 is FQGNSA. V was clipped by 1 base and J by 10 bases, with 14 bases between them. This CDR3 contains 13 residues. CDR3 coding DNA: TGTGCCAGCAGCTTAGGTCCCGGGACCCTCCAGTACTTC. Translation: CASSLGPGTLQYF. Full variable domain (remainder filled in from reference TRBV7-2 and TRBJ2-7): GAGVSQSPSNKVTEKGKDVELRCDPISGHTALYWYRQSLGQGLEFLIYFQGNSAPDKSGLPSDRFSAERTGGSVSTLTIQRTQQEDSAVYLCASSLGPGTLQYFGPGTRLTVT.

The chain carries TRBV6-4 and TRBJ1-2; D unresolved. This CDR3 spans 14 amino acids. Per the germline V gene, CDR1 is MRHNA and CDR2 is SNTAGT. The germline V and J ends were trimmed by 6 bases and 9 bases, with 20 bases remaining between them. The CDR3 protein is CASSAAVGKPSYTF. As DNA, the CDR3 is TGTGCCAGCAGCGCCGCTGTGGGCAAGCCCAGCTACACCTTC.

On this clone: A much more abundant neighbour one base away suggests this may be a read error. The same CDR3 also results from other DNA sequences found in this sample. The rearrangement joins TRBV15 to TRBJ1-5; D may be TRBD1 (6 bases). Per the germline V gene, CDR1 is LNHNV and CDR2 is YYDKDF (reference sequence). This CDR3 comprises 13 residues. The CDR3 here is CATSRGQGQPQHF. CDR3 DNA sequence: TGTGCCACCAGCAGGGGACAAGGACAGCCCCAGCACTTT.

The chain couples TRBV12-5 to TRBJ1-5; 7 positions agree with TRBD1. V lost 5 bases to trimming and J lost 5 bases; unmatched junction nucleotides: 15. This CDR3 has 17 amino acids. The germline V gene encodes CDR1 LGHNT and CDR2 FRNRAP. The CDR3 here is CASGTPTLQGKDQPQHF. The CDR3, as DNA: TGTGCTAGTGGTACCCCAACCTTACAGGGGAAGGATCAGCCCCAGCATTTT.